This TCR beta chain was identified during a study of T cell responses to AZD1222 COVID-19 vaccine. The CDR3 runs 13 residues. Germline V gene sequence: CDR1 MNHEY, CDR2 SVGAGI. V gave up 7 bases and J gave up 5 bases, with 14 bases separating them. Turning to this clone: Its target is unknown.

The data were produced by immunoSEQ multiplex PCR, yet TCRdb's version contains in-frame clones alone and is incomplete. The data hold 100,000 to 150,000 clones, with 93% observed a single time. Study-wide results and limits: Spike-specific TCR breadth and depth were elevated following two AZD1222 doses.

The sequence was collected from an adult in good health. This chain joins TRBV6-5 and TRBJ1-1; D is ambiguous. Material: peripheral blood, obtained on day 0 of AZD1222 vaccination. As DNA, the CDR3 is TGTGCCAGCACCCCGATAGGGTTAACTGAAGCTTTCTTT. This sequence encodes CASTPIGLTEAFF.